The rows below give T cell receptor beta chains drawn from one sample of a study of T cells in Graves' hyperthyroidism and ophthalmopathy. TCRdb independently ran MiXCR on the multiplex PCR reads; one entry per CDR3 protein. The profile covers about 420,000 distinct CDR3 sequences, with around 16% appearing a single time and 7.5% to 8% taken by the ten largest. The specimen was blood. Receptors were obtained from a woman aged 18-29 years with Graves' hyperthyroidism. CDR3s include the opening cysteine and the closing phenylalanine or tryptophan. Fields, in order: CDR3 DNA, CDR3 protein, D gene, clone size, CDR3 length, V gene, J gene. A D gene is named only where the DNA matches it firmly. Expanded clones are given a class, and other clones once, few, many or no size at all.

CDR3nt: TGTGCCAGCAGCCGACCGGTGGTTGGCACTAATGAAAAACTGTTTTTT
CDR3aa: CASSRPVVGTNEKLFF
d_gene: NA
abundance: few
len: 16
v_gene: TRBV7-9
j_gene: TRBJ1-4

CDR3nt: TGTGCCAGCAGTTATGAGTGGAGGGGCGGGGAGCTGTTTTTT
CDR3aa: CASSYEWRGGELFF
d_gene: NA
abundance: NA
len: 14
v_gene: TRBV6-1
j_gene: TRBJ2-2

CDR3nt: TGTGCCAGCGGCCCCCCCAGCTCCTACGAGCAGTACTTC
CDR3aa: CASGPPSSYEQYF
d_gene: NA
abundance: many
len: 13
v_gene: TRBV9
j_gene: TRBJ2-7

CDR3nt: TGCAGTGCTAGAGATCCCAGGGGACTAGACTACAATGAGCAGTTCTTC
CDR3aa: CSARDPRGLDYNEQFF
d_gene: TRBD2
abundance: many
len: 16
v_gene: TRBV20-1
j_gene: TRBJ2-1

CDR3nt: TGTGCCAGCAGTTATCGACAGGGAAGATCAGAGACCCAGTACTTC
CDR3aa: CASSYRQGRSETQYF
d_gene: TRBD1
abundance: many
len: 15
v_gene: TRBV6-5
j_gene: TRBJ2-5

CDR3nt: TGCGCCAGCACAGGGGGCCCCAGCACAGATACGCAGTATTTT
CDR3aa: CASTGGPSTDTQYF
d_gene: TRBD1
abundance: many
len: 14
v_gene: TRBV5-1
j_gene: TRBJ2-3

CDR3nt: TGTGCCAGCAGCCAAGATCGTGGTAGCGCCTCCTACGAGCAGTACTTC
CDR3aa: CASSQDRGSASYEQYF
d_gene: NA
abundance: many
len: 16
v_gene: TRBV3-1
j_gene: TRBJ2-7

CDR3nt: TGTGCCAGCAGGGCCGGGACTAGCGCGTACAATGAGCAGTTCTTC
CDR3aa: CASRAGTSAYNEQFF
d_gene: TRBD2
abundance: many
len: 15
v_gene: TRBV3-1
j_gene: TRBJ2-1

CDR3nt: TGTGCCAGCAGCCCGCCCCCGGGACCCAAACTAGGTTCACCCCTCCACTTT
CDR3aa: CASSPPPGPKLGSPLHF
d_gene: NA
abundance: NA
len: 17
v_gene: TRBV3-1
j_gene: TRBJ1-6

CDR3nt: TGTGCCAGCTCATCTGAGACAGGTTTAAGAGCCCAGGCCGGGGAGCTGTTTTTT
CDR3aa: CASSSETGLRAQAGELFF
d_gene: NA
abundance: few
len: 18
v_gene: TRBV18
j_gene: TRBJ2-2

CDR3nt: TGTGCCAGCAGTTACGCGGACAGGGGGAATCAGCCCCAGCATTTT
CDR3aa: CASSYADRGNQPQHF
d_gene: TRBD1
abundance: many
len: 15
v_gene: TRBV6-5
j_gene: TRBJ1-5

CDR3nt: TGTGCCAGCAGCCTACAAGGGGGGATGCAAGAAAAACTGTTTTTT
CDR3aa: CASSLQGGMQEKLFF
d_gene: NA
abundance: few
len: 15
v_gene: TRBV3-1
j_gene: TRBJ1-4

CDR3nt: TGTGCCAGCAGCTTGTGGAGGGGTGGAGGCAATCAGCCCCAGCATTTT
CDR3aa: CASSLWRGGGNQPQHF
d_gene: NA
abundance: many
len: 16
v_gene: TRBV5-5
j_gene: TRBJ1-5

CDR3nt: TGTGCCAGCAGCGGGACGGGACGTCCCAATGAGCAGTTCTTC
CDR3aa: CASSGTGRPNEQFF
d_gene: NA
abundance: NA
len: 14
v_gene: TRBV11-2
j_gene: TRBJ2-1

CDR3nt: TGTGCCTGGAGTGTACACACCCCCGTTGGCTATGGCTACACCTTC
CDR3aa: CAWSVHTPVGYGYTF
d_gene: NA
abundance: many
len: 15
v_gene: TRBV30
j_gene: TRBJ1-2

CDR3nt: TGTGCCTGGAGTGCAGGCAGCTCTGGAAACACCATATATTTT
CDR3aa: CAWSAGSSGNTIYF
d_gene: NA
abundance: many
len: 14
v_gene: TRBV30
j_gene: TRBJ1-3

CDR3nt: TGTGCCACCAGTGATCGGAAGGACATCACAGATACGCAGTATTTT
CDR3aa: CATSDRKDITDTQYF
d_gene: NA
abundance: many
len: 15
v_gene: TRBV24-1
j_gene: TRBJ2-3

CDR3nt: TGTGCCAGCCAGCTAGCGGCGAACACCGGGGAGCTGTTTTTT
CDR3aa: CASQLAANTGELFF
d_gene: TRBD2
abundance: many
len: 14
v_gene: TRBV11-2
j_gene: TRBJ2-2

CDR3nt: TGTGCCAGCATAGACAGGGGCACAGATACGCAGTATTTT
CDR3aa: CASIDRGTDTQYF
d_gene: TRBD1
abundance: NA
len: 13
v_gene: TRBV28
j_gene: TRBJ2-3

CDR3nt: TGTGCCAGCAGCCCCATAGGGACAGCGGGGAACTATGGCTACACCTTC
CDR3aa: CASSPIGTAGNYGYTF
d_gene: TRBD1
abundance: many
len: 16
v_gene: TRBV11-2
j_gene: TRBJ1-2

CDR3nt: TGTGCCAGCAGCCCAGCGGGAGGTATTTTCCATGAGCAGTTCTTC
CDR3aa: CASSPAGGIFHEQFF
d_gene: TRBD2
abundance: many
len: 15
v_gene: TRBV12-3/TRBV12-4
j_gene: TRBJ2-1

CDR3nt: TGTGCCAGCAGTTTAGCGTGGGACCCAGATACGCAGTATTTT
CDR3aa: CASSLAWDPDTQYF
d_gene: NA
abundance: NA
len: 14
v_gene: TRBV12-3/TRBV12-4
j_gene: TRBJ2-3

CDR3nt: TGTGCCAGTAGTATCCGACCAGGGGGCTCCTACGAGCAGTACTTC
CDR3aa: CASSIRPGGSYEQYF
d_gene: TRBD1
abundance: NA
len: 15
v_gene: TRBV19
j_gene: TRBJ2-7

CDR3nt: TGTGCCAGTAGTATAGCGCCTGGTCAGCCCCAGCATTTT
CDR3aa: CASSIAPGQPQHF
d_gene: NA
abundance: few
len: 13
v_gene: TRBV19
j_gene: TRBJ1-5

CDR3nt: TGTGCCAGCAAAGGGACTAGCGGGGAGGCAGATACGCAGTATTTT
CDR3aa: CASKGTSGEADTQYF
d_gene: TRBD2
abundance: few
len: 15
v_gene: TRBV6-1
j_gene: TRBJ2-3

CDR3nt: TGCGCCAGCAGCCCAGGACAGGGGGCGATGGATGGCTACACCTTC
CDR3aa: CASSPGQGAMDGYTF
d_gene: TRBD1
abundance: many
len: 15
v_gene: TRBV5-1
j_gene: TRBJ1-2

CDR3nt: TGCGCCAGCAGCCAGGAGAGGGCGCCCCAAGAGACCCAGTACTTC
CDR3aa: CASSQERAPQETQYF
d_gene: NA
abundance: many
len: 15
v_gene: TRBV4-1
j_gene: TRBJ2-5

CDR3nt: TGTGCCACCCTGGTCGTCCGGGATTCCTTCTACAATGAGCAGTTCTTC
CDR3aa: CATLVVRDSFYNEQFF
d_gene: NA
abundance: many
len: 16
v_gene: TRBV7-9
j_gene: TRBJ2-1

CDR3nt: TGTGCCAGCAGCGCGGGACTAGCGGGCCGACAGGGCCCAGATACGCAGTATTTT
CDR3aa: CASSAGLAGRQGPDTQYF
d_gene: TRBD2
abundance: NA
len: 18
v_gene: TRBV2
j_gene: TRBJ2-3

CDR3nt: TGTGCCAGCAGTTTCGGGGGGGGGTACACCGGGGAGCTGTTTTTT
CDR3aa: CASSFGGGYTGELFF
d_gene: TRBD2
abundance: many
len: 15
v_gene: TRBV27
j_gene: TRBJ2-2

CDR3nt: TGCAGTGCTAGAGACCCGCTACAGGGCACAGATACGCAGTATTTT
CDR3aa: CSARDPLQGTDTQYF
d_gene: NA
abundance: NA
len: 15
v_gene: TRBV20-1
j_gene: TRBJ2-3

CDR3nt: TGTGCCACCAAGGGGGACGGGAGTGGGTCAGATACGCAGTATTTT
CDR3aa: CATKGDGSGSDTQYF
d_gene: NA
abundance: many
len: 15
v_gene: TRBV15
j_gene: TRBJ2-3

CDR3nt: TGTGCCAGCAGCCTGACAGGGGCCCCGTCCAACACCGGGGAGCTGTTTTTT
CDR3aa: CASSLTGAPSNTGELFF
d_gene: TRBD1
abundance: many
len: 17
v_gene: TRBV6-9
j_gene: TRBJ2-2

CDR3nt: TGTGCCAGCAGTAACCGCAGGGACAGCCTCAATCAGCCCCAGCATTTT
CDR3aa: CASSNRRDSLNQPQHF
d_gene: TRBD1
abundance: many
len: 16
v_gene: TRBV12-3/TRBV12-4
j_gene: TRBJ1-5

CDR3nt: TGTGCCAGCAGCTTAAATCTCGGTGAGGGATATGAGCAGTTCTTC
CDR3aa: CASSLNLGEGYEQFF
d_gene: NA
abundance: many
len: 15
v_gene: TRBV11-2
j_gene: TRBJ2-1

CDR3nt: TGCAGCGTTTGGGGGGGGATATACAATGAGCAGTTCTTC
CDR3aa: CSVWGGIYNEQFF
d_gene: TRBD2
abundance: NA
len: 13
v_gene: TRBV29-1
j_gene: TRBJ2-1

CDR3nt: TGTGCCAGCAGCTCCATAGCGGTCGGGGAGCTGTTTTTT
CDR3aa: CASSSIAVGELFF
d_gene: NA
abundance: many
len: 13
v_gene: TRBV7-3
j_gene: TRBJ2-2

CDR3nt: TGTGCCAGCCGCCCCCGGCAGAGCTCCTACGAGCAGTACTTC
CDR3aa: CASRPRQSSYEQYF
d_gene: NA
abundance: many
len: 14
v_gene: TRBV6-2/TRBV6-3
j_gene: TRBJ2-7

CDR3nt: TGTGCCAGCTGCGTCCAGGTCCCCTACGAGCAGTACTTC
CDR3aa: CASCVQVPYEQYF
d_gene: NA
abundance: many
len: 13
v_gene: TRBV6-1
j_gene: TRBJ2-7

CDR3nt: TGTGCCAGCAGCATAGTCGGCGCTGGTAATAGTGAAAAACTGTTTTTT
CDR3aa: CASSIVGAGNSEKLFF
d_gene: NA
abundance: many
len: 16
v_gene: TRBV7-6
j_gene: TRBJ1-4

CDR3nt: TGTGCCAGCAGCCCAGGGGAGCCTAATGAAAAACTGTTTTTT
CDR3aa: CASSPGEPNEKLFF
d_gene: NA
abundance: NA
len: 14
v_gene: TRBV7-9
j_gene: TRBJ1-4

CDR3nt: TGTGCCAGCGGCCCCAGGAGCTCCTACGAGCAGTACTTC
CDR3aa: CASGPRSSYEQYF
d_gene: NA
abundance: many
len: 13
v_gene: TRBV2
j_gene: TRBJ2-7

CDR3nt: TGTGCCAGCAGCTTGAATCAGGGCTCACCCCTCCACTTT
CDR3aa: CASSLNQGSPLHF
d_gene: NA
abundance: NA
len: 13
v_gene: TRBV5-4
j_gene: TRBJ1-6

CDR3nt: TGTGCCAGCTCACCGAGCAGAGATACGCAGTATTTT
CDR3aa: CASSPSRDTQYF
d_gene: NA
abundance: many
len: 12
v_gene: TRBV18
j_gene: TRBJ2-3

CDR3nt: TGCGCCAGCAGCCCGCAACCAAGCGGGAGCACAGATACGCAGTATTTT
CDR3aa: CASSPQPSGSTDTQYF
d_gene: NA
abundance: few
len: 16
v_gene: TRBV5-1
j_gene: TRBJ2-3

CDR3nt: TGTGCCAGCAGCCAAGAGGGGGGAGTAGCGGGGAGGTTTGCAGATACGCAGTATTTT
CDR3aa: CASSQEGGVAGRFADTQYF
d_gene: TRBD2
abundance: many
len: 19
v_gene: TRBV3-1
j_gene: TRBJ2-3

CDR3nt: TGCGCCAGCAGCTTGGCTTCGGCCTCTGAAGCTTTCTTT
CDR3aa: CASSLASASEAFF
d_gene: NA
abundance: NA
len: 13
v_gene: TRBV11-2
j_gene: TRBJ1-1

CDR3nt: TGTGCCAGCAGCTTGCTCGGGACGTACAATGAGCAGTTCTTC
CDR3aa: CASSLLGTYNEQFF
d_gene: NA
abundance: NA
len: 14
v_gene: TRBV5-6
j_gene: TRBJ2-1

CDR3nt: TGTGCCAGTGAGGACCTGAACACTGAAGCTTTCTTT
CDR3aa: CASEDLNTEAFF
d_gene: NA
abundance: many
len: 12
v_gene: TRBV19
j_gene: TRBJ1-1

CDR3nt: TGTGCCAGCAGTCTCCCCGGGGTAGATACGCAGTATTTT
CDR3aa: CASSLPGVDTQYF
d_gene: NA
abundance: many
len: 13
v_gene: TRBV13
j_gene: TRBJ2-3

CDR3nt: TGTGCCAGTAGTACAGATCAGGGGAGCAATCAGCCCCAGCATTTT
CDR3aa: CASSTDQGSNQPQHF
d_gene: NA
abundance: NA
len: 15
v_gene: TRBV19
j_gene: TRBJ1-5

CDR3nt: TGTGCCAGCAGCGGACCTAGCACAGATACGCAGTATTTT
CDR3aa: CASSGPSTDTQYF
d_gene: NA
abundance: few
len: 13
v_gene: TRBV9
j_gene: TRBJ2-3